The next 16 T cell receptor beta chains were all read from a single sample in a study of T cells in narcolepsy. Data came from immunoSEQ multiplex PCR; TCRdb stores just in-frame clones and leaves some out. Of fewer than 30,000 clones listed, roughly four fifths are singletons. Sequenced material: CD45RA- memory CD4+ T cells from PBMCs. The receptors were gathered from a human donor with narcolepsy.

The chain recombines TRBV6-6 with TRBJ1-2; 10 bases fit TRBD1. This CDR3 contains 14 residues. V shed 6 bases, J shed 8 bases, and the junction held 9 bases outside the gene matches. The V gene's germline CDR1 is MNHNY and CDR2 SVGAGI (reference sequence). DNA of the CDR3: TGTGCCAGCAGCCCACTGGACAGGGGGGGAGGCTACACCTTC. Protein product: CASSPLDRGGGYTF.

This chain uses TRBV27 with TRBJ2-7, with 9 bases that match TRBD1. The CDR3 loop spans 14 amino acids. Germline CDR1 reads MNHEY; CDR2 reads SMNVEV (reference sequence). The junction had 5 bases not matched to a gene; V was cut back by 3 bases and J by 5 bases. This CDR3 reads CASSFWDRVDEQYF. The CDR3 DNA sequence: TGTGCCAGCAGTTTTTGGGACAGGGTCGACGAGCAGTACTTC.

This clone has only one observation. The chain employs TRBV5-1 and TRBJ2-3; TRBD2 matches 10 bases. The J segment lost 2 bases and the V segment lost 0 bases, leaving 6 bases of the junction unmatched. The CDR3 spans 17 residues. Germline CDR1 reads SGHRS; CDR2 reads YFSETQ. In DNA, the CDR3 is TGCGCCAGCAGCTTGGCCGCTAGCGGGGGTATCACAGATACGCAGTATTTT. It specifies CASSLAASGGITDTQYF.

The rearrangement uses TRBV6-6 and TRBJ1-2; D gene ambiguous. V was pared by 7 bases and J by 6 bases, with 21 bases between. The germline V gene has CDR1 MNHNY and CDR2 SVGAGI (reference sequence). The CDR3 covers 15 residues. The CDR3 is CASISRAILGHGYTF. The CDR3, as DNA: TGTGCCAGCATCTCAAGGGCCATCCTCGGGCATGGCTACACCTTC.

This clone was observed once. The genes are TRBV5-5 and TRBJ1-3, with D perhaps matching TRBD1 (5 bases). Trimming removed 4 bases from V and 2 bases from J, with 13 bases in between. CDR1 and CDR2 from the germline V gene are SGHKS and YYEKEE (reference sequence). CDR3 size: 15 residues. The CDR3 DNA sequence: TGTGCCAGCAGCGTCGACGCAGGGACTGGAAACACCATATATTTT. Translating gives CASSVDAGTGNTIYF.

The V call is TRBV6-5, the J call TRBJ1-1; D gene unclear. V was shortened by 5 bases and J by 4 bases, with 14 bases between the two germline ends. The V gene's germline CDR1 is MNHEY and CDR2 SVGAGI. CDR3 length equals 14 residues. CDR3 nucleotide sequence: TGTGCCAGCAGTGAACTAACCTTTACCACTGAAGCTTTCTTT. Residues: CASSELTFTTEAFF.

This chain uses TRBV4-1 with TRBJ2-1; 8 nucleotides line up with TRBD1. Germline loops: CDR1 MGHRA, CDR2 YSYEKL. The V gene end was trimmed by 4 bases and the J gene end by 5 bases; junction bases not matched to a gene: 13. This CDR3 region has 17 residues. The CDR3 coding sequence is TGCGCCAGCAGCCCTCAAGGACAGGGCCCCTCTGACAATGAGCAGTTCTTC. This codes for CASSPQGQGPSDNEQFF.

As DNA, the CDR3 is TGCGCCAGCAGCTTGACTAGCGGAAGCACAGATACGCAGTATTTT. It yields the protein CASSLTSGSTDTQYF. The chain links TRBV5-1 to TRBJ2-3, with TRBD2 matching 8 bases. Looked up from germline, CDR1 is SGHRS and CDR2 is YFSETQ. The V segment lost 1 base and the J segment 0 bases; nucleotides outside the gene matches: 1. The length of the CDR3 is 15 residues.

This chain connects TRBV25-1 to TRBJ1-4; D unclear. V lost 2 bases and J 8 bases, leaving 3 bases between the germline ends. The CDR3 has 11 residues. CDR1 is MGHDK and CDR2 is SYGVNS in the germline V gene. As DNA, the CDR3 is TGTGCCAGCAGTGAAATCGAAAAACTGTTTTTT. Its protein is CASSEIEKLFF.

A few counts support this clone. The V gene is TRBV5-4, the J gene TRBJ1-6; the D gene is possibly TRBD1 (5 bases). The CDR3 totals 15 residues. Germline V lookup: CDR1 SGHNT, CDR2 YYREEE (reference sequence). The V end was cut by 1 base, the J end by 0 bases, with 5 bases between. The CDR3 region has the DNA TGTGCCAGCAGCTTGAGGGGCTCCTATAATTCACCCCTCCACTTT. Protein sequence: CASSLRGSYNSPLHF. Combining the CDR3 with reference TRBV5-4 and TRBJ1-6 gives the whole variable domain ETGVTQSPTHLIKTRGQQVTLRCSSQSGHNTVSWYQQALGQGPQFIFQYYREEENGRGNFPPRFSGLQFPNYSSELNVNALELDDSALYLCASSLRGSYNSPLHFGNGTRLTVT.

The chain links TRBV4-3 to TRBJ2-2, with 9 bases matching TRBD1. Germline V CDR1 and CDR2: LGHNA, YSLEER. The CDR3 loop spans 18 amino acids. With V trimmed by 1 base and J by 4 bases, 10 bases remained unmatched. The DNA of the CDR3 is TGCGCCAGCAGCCAAGGCACTAGGACAGGGGTGGGCACCGGGGAGCTGTTTTTT. Its translation: CASSQGTRTGVGTGELFF.

The genes are TRBV5-1 and TRBJ2-7; D uncertain. The CDR3 has 16 amino acids. Trimming took off 2 bases at V and 6 bases at J, with 21 bases between the two ends. Germline V CDR1 and CDR2: SGHRS, YFSETQ. As DNA, the CDR3 is TGCGCCAGCAGCTTTGGAGCTACCAGGCATTCATTCGAGCAGTACTTC. Amino acid sequence: CASSFGATRHSFEQYF.

This chain uses TRBV7-9 with TRBJ1-4; D perhaps matches TRBD1 (5 bases). With 10 bases removed from V and 7 bases from J, the gap between germline ends came to 16 bases. The length of the CDR3 is 13 residues. The germline V gene has CDR1 SEHNR and CDR2 FQNEAQ (reference sequence). The CDR3 spells CATTGGGFEKLFF. The CDR3 DNA reads TGTGCCACCACGGGGGGAGGGTTTGAAAAACTGTTTTTT. The complete variable domain, with remaining parts taken from reference TRBV7-9 and TRBJ1-4, reads DTGVSQNPRHKITKRGQNVTFRCDPISEHNRLYWYRQTLGQGPEFLTYFQNEAQLEKSRLLSDRFSAERPKGSFSTLEIQRTEQGDSAMYLCATTGGGFEKLFFGSGTQLSVL.

This clone was found once. V and J are TRBV4-3 and TRBJ2-2; 8 nucleotides agree with TRBD1. With V trimmed by 1 base and J by 6 bases, 7 bases remained unmatched. Germline values: CDR1 LGHNA, CDR2 YSLEER. The CDR3 totals 16 residues. CDR3: CASSQVAGGASGELFF. The CDR3 DNA follows: TGCGCCAGCAGCCAAGTTGCAGGGGGCGCTTCCGGGGAGCTGTTTTTT.

The chain uses TRBV7-2 and TRBJ1-2; 9 nucleotides line up with TRBD1. Germline CDR1 SGHTA, CDR2 FQGNSA. Germline trimming cut 4 bases from V and 4 bases from J; bases unmatched to any gene: 7. The CDR3 has 15 residues. The CDR3 DNA reads as TGTGCCAGCAGCTCGGGACAGGGAGTGCCCTATGGCTACACCTTC. It codes for CASSSGQGVPYGYTF.

The chain carries TRBV14 and TRBJ2-1, with D perhaps matching TRBD1 (6 bases). Trimming shortened V by 0 bases and J by 2 bases, and 11 bases separated the two germline ends. Germline assignment: CDR1 SGHDN and CDR2 FVKESK. There are 16 residues in the CDR3. DNA for the CDR3: TGTGCCAGCAGCCAAGACAGACAGGAAACCTACAATGAGCAGTTCTTC. This sequence encodes CASSQDRQETYNEQFF.